The present TCR beta chain was sequenced within a study of blood T cells in healthy people across ages. It was with a sample-barcoded 5' primer and a J-beta primer mix that a second PCR of about 6 to 12 cycles was run. TCRdb processed the 5' RACE reads anew with MiXCR; each CDR3 protein has one entry. The table has more than 800,000 distinct CDR3 sequences, 45% seen once; the top ten hold about 20%. V trimming: 1 base; J trimming: 10 bases; junction bases outside the gene matches: 11. The CDR3 has 14 amino acids. CDR1 DFQATT and CDR2 SNEGSKA come from the germline V gene (reference sequence). Sequenced: blood. The TCR was taken from an older woman in good health. This rearrangement joins TRBV20-1 to TRBJ1-1; 8 bases match TRBD1. The CDR3: CSARGPDRGGGAFF. The CDR3 nucleotides are TGCAGTGCTAGAGGACCCGACAGGGGAGGCGGAGCTTTCTTT.